The next 14 T cell receptor beta chains were all read from a single sample in a study of cytomegalovirus exposure and HLA in healthy donors. PCR was performed using 60 Vbeta and 13 Jbeta primers. Only in-frame clones appear in the TCRdb table, and some are missing; sequencing was by immunoSEQ multiplex PCR. The data show some 200,000 clones, more than 75% seen once. The sample comprised PBMCs. The receptor source for this set is a woman aged 45-65 years in good health and CMV-seropositive.

V and J are TRBV14 and TRBJ2-1; TRBD2 matches 11 bases. Germline assignment: CDR1 SGHDN and CDR2 FVKESK. J lost 4 bases, V lost 0 bases, and 8 bases had no gene match. The CDR3 length is 18 residues. The CDR3 nucleotides are TGTGCCAGCAGCCAAGATCCAGCGACTAGCGGGACTTACAATGAGCAGTTCTTC. Residues: CASSQDPATSGTYNEQFF.

This clone has only a few counts. The rearrangement joins TRBV6-1 to TRBJ2-5; D not certain. TRBJ2-7 matches the DNA end more closely, so the J call is doubtful. This CDR3 is built from 13 residues. Germline V gene lookup returns CDR1 MNHNS and CDR2 SASEGT. CDR3 residues: CASSERGNYEQYF. CDR3 bases: TGTGCCAGCAGTGAACGCGGTAATTACGAGCAGTACTTC.

This clone has only a few counts. J is TRBJ2-5 and V is TRBV19, with 7 bases fitting TRBD1. The CDR3 extends over 14 amino acids. The germline CDR1 and CDR2 sequences are LNHDA and SQIVND (reference sequence). J lost 2 bases, V lost 6 bases, and 6 bases had no gene match. CDR3 DNA sequence: TGTGCCAGTAGCCTGGGACAGCTACAAGAGACCCAGTACTTC. This codes for CASSLGQLQETQYF. Drawing the rest from reference TRBV19 and TRBJ2-5, the complete variable domain is DGGITQSPKYLFRKEGQNVTLSCEQNLNHDAMYWYRQDPGQGLRLIYYSQIVNDFQKGDIAEGYSVSREKKESFPLTVTSAQKNPTAFYLCASSLGQLQETQYFGPGTRLLVL.

V usage is TRBV6-1 and J usage is TRBJ2-1; the match to TRBD1 covers 10 bases. CDR1 and CDR2 from the germline V gene are MNHNS and SASEGT. The length of the CDR3 is 16 residues. V was pared by 4 bases and J by 4 bases, with 7 bases of the junction left unmatched. CDR3 bases: TGTGCCAGCAGTGGTGACAGGGGGCATAGATACAATGAGCAGTTCTTC. This translates into CASSGDRGHRYNEQFF.

V usage is TRBV21-1 and J usage is TRBJ2-7; no check of the table's D call, TRBD1, against the DNA was made. TRBV21-1 is a recognized pseudogene. The CDR3 is made up of 19 amino acids. The CDR3 loop is CASSKSPTSPGKRPYEQYF. In DNA form, the CDR3 reads TGTGCCAGCAGCAAATCTCCTACCTCACCAGGTAAAAGGCCCTACGAGCAGTACTTC.

The genes are TRBV2 and TRBJ2-5, with 7 bases lining up with TRBD1. Germline CDR1 SNHLY, CDR2 FYNNEI. J gave up 4 bases and V 5 bases, and 10 bases lay outside the gene matches. The CDR3 covers 15 residues. CDR3 protein: CASSSRMTGIETQYF. CDR3 bases: TGTGCCAGCAGTTCCAGGATGACAGGGATAGAGACCCAGTACTTC.

This clone was observed a few times. This chain connects TRBV28 to TRBJ2-1; 9 bases fit TRBD1. The germline CDR1 and CDR2 sequences are MDHEN and SYDVKM. After removal of 7 bases from V and 5 bases from J, the junction contained 12 bases not matched to a gene. The CDR3 runs 16 residues. The DNA for the CDR3 is TGTGCCAGCAATTCTGAGGGACAGGGATCCGACAATGAGCAGTTCTTC. Residues: CASNSEGQGSDNEQFF.

This sequence joins TRBV4-1 and TRBJ1-2, with D maybe TRBD1 (6 bases). V was pared by 6 bases and J by 7 bases, with 24 bases between. This CDR3 region has 16 residues. Germline V gives CDR1 MGHRA, CDR2 YSYEKL. The CDR3 DNA is TGCGCCAGCAGGCCCGGAGGGGGGAGGGTTCGGTCTGGCTACACCTTC. Protein product: CASRPGGGRVRSGYTF.

This chain joins TRBV9 and TRBJ1-5; possibly TRBD1 for D (5 bases). Germline-derived CDR1 and CDR2 are SGDLS and YYNGEE. This CDR3 contains 11 residues. Trimming stripped 7 bases from V and 4 bases from J, with 6 bases between. CDR3 sequence: CASGGNQPQHF. CDR3 bases: TGTGCCAGCGGGGGGAATCAGCCCCAGCATTTT.

This rearrangement joins TRBV6-5 to TRBJ2-7, with D maybe TRBD1 (5 bases). From germline, CDR1 is MNHEY and CDR2 SVGAGI. Trimming shortened V by 6 bases and J by 7 bases, and 19 bases separated the two germline ends. The CDR3 has 14 residues. The CDR3 reads CASRGNQGKREQYF. The CDR3 bases are TGTGCCAGCAGAGGAAACCAGGGCAAGCGTGAGCAGTACTTC.

This chain connects TRBV7-5 to TRBJ2-7; the listed D gene, TRBD2, was not tested against the DNA. TRBV7-5 is annotated as a pseudogene. CDR3 length equals 14 residues. Written as DNA, the CDR3 is TGTGTCAGAAGCTTAGAGGGAGGCTCCTACGAGCAGTACTTC. Its protein product is CVRSLEGGSYEQYF.

The V and J genes are TRBV28 and TRBJ2-1; maybe TRBD2 (5 bases). Germline values: CDR1 MDHEN, CDR2 SYDVKM. CDR3 size: 15 residues. Trimming left V 7 bases short and J 4 bases short, with 17 bases between. This CDR3 is CASKKEGGTYNEQFF. CDR3 in DNA: TGTGCCAGCAAAAAAGAGGGCGGAACTTACAATGAGCAGTTCTTC. The full variable domain, with the rest looked up from reference TRBV28 and TRBJ2-1, is DVKVTQSSRYLVKRTGEKVFLECVQDMDHENMFWYRQDPGLGLRLIYFSYDVKMKEKGDIPEGYSVSREKKERFSLILESASTNQTSMYLCASKKEGGTYNEQFFGPGTRLTVL.

The chain has TRBV5-1 and TRBJ2-3, with TRBD2 matching over 9 bases. Germline lookup yields CDR1 SGHRS and CDR2 YFSETQ. The CDR3 is made up of 13 amino acids. With 7 bases clipped from V and 2 bases from J, the junction kept 2 bases outside the gene matches. The CDR3 nucleotides read TGCGCCAGCCAGCGGGAGGCCACAGATACGCAGTATTTT. Protein product: CASQREATDTQYF.

The V gene is TRBV5-1, the J gene TRBJ2-6, with 7 bases that match TRBD1. Germline V gene sequence: CDR1 SGHRS, CDR2 YFSETQ. V lost 4 bases to trimming and J lost 3 bases; unmatched junction nucleotides: 4. This CDR3 contains 15 residues. In DNA, the CDR3 is TGCGCCAGCAGCGAGGGGGCGAGTGGGGCCAACGTCCTGACTTTC. Translated, it gives CASSEGASGANVLTF.